This T cell receptor (beta chain) was captured by sequencing in a study of CXCR3-negative and CXCR3-positive naive CD8 T cells. UMI-labeled 5' RACE yielded the TRB cDNA libraries. After re-calling the 5' RACE reads, TCRdb lists one entry per CDR3 protein, DNA absent. With about 50,000 distinct CDR3 sequences in the sample, the ten largest clones hold around 0.4%. Germline-derived CDR1 and CDR2 are SGDLS and YYNGEE. The CDR3 length is 13 residues. This chain links TRBV9 with TRBJ2-7; the D call from TCRdb, TRBD1, cannot be confirmed without DNA. This sequence originates from a human donor in good health. Some clones in this sample may be carry-over from other donors' samples. The sample consisted of naive CXCR3- CD8+ T cells from blood. As for subset: CD45RO-CCR7+CD27+CD95- naive CD8+ T cells lacking CXCR3 (TNR3-). The CDR3 loop is CASSPDSDYEQYF.